A single sample gave rise to the 25 T cell receptor beta chains below, sequenced in a study of cytomegalovirus exposure and HLA in healthy donors. 13 Jbeta primers and 60 Vbeta primers were used for the PCR. Repertoires were generated with immunoSEQ multiplex PCR, while TCRdb's copy carries only in-frame clones and drops some. The table has about 200,000 clones, around 77% seen once. Sequenced material: PBMCs. The source of these receptors is a woman in her twenties or thirties in good health and CMV-seronegative.

The chain recombines TRBV5-1 with TRBJ1-5, with unresolved D. This CDR3 has 15 residues. V was pared by 2 bases and J by 0 bases, with 9 bases between. Germline assignment: CDR1 SGHRS and CDR2 YFSETQ. CDR3 amino acids: CASSLKGDSNQPQHF. In DNA form, the CDR3 reads TGCGCCAGCAGCTTAAAGGGAGATAGCAATCAGCCCCAGCATTTT.

This clone came up once. The chain employs TRBV12-5 and TRBJ1-1; 7 positions agree with TRBD1. The CDR3 is 16 residues long. The V and J ends lost 0 bases and 0 bases, in that order; junction bases with no gene match: 4. Looked up from germline, CDR1 is LGHNT and CDR2 is FRNRAP. The chain's CDR3 is CASGLVGGQLNTEAFF. The DNA for the CDR3 is TGTGCTAGTGGTTTGGTAGGGGGACAGCTGAACACTGAAGCTTTCTTT.

This sequence joins TRBV19 and TRBJ1-5; D gene uncertain. CDR1 LNHDA and CDR2 SQIVND come from the germline V gene (reference sequence). Trimming removed 7 bases from V and 3 bases from J, with 13 bases in between. The CDR3 has 14 amino acids. Here the CDR3 reads CASNARLFNQPQHF. The CDR3 nucleotides are TGTGCCAGTAACGCGAGACTGTTCAATCAGCCCCAGCATTTT.

This sequence joins TRBV11-2 and TRBJ1-2; 7 bases map to TRBD1. Germline CDR1 is SGHAT and CDR2 is FQNNGV. The junction had 2 bases not matched to a gene; V was cut back by 5 bases and J by 2 bases. The CDR3 is made up of 13 amino acids. CDR3 region: CASSPTGNYGYTF. Here the CDR3 DNA reads TGTGCCAGCAGCCCGACAGGGAACTATGGCTACACCTTC.

This CDR3 reads CATTRGPSNTDTQYF. The CDR3 DNA sequence: TGTGCTACGACCCGAGGGCCCTCAAACACAGATACGCAGTATTTT. The chain combines TRBV5-5 with TRBJ2-3, with a possible D match to TRBD2 (5 bases). The CDR3 contains 15 residues. Germline assignment: CDR1 SGHKS and CDR2 YYEKEE (reference sequence). Full variable domain (rest looked up from reference TRBV5-5 and TRBJ2-3): DAGVTQSPTHLIKTRGQQVTLRCSPISGHKSVSWYQQVLGQGPQFIFQYYEKEERGRGNFPDRFSARQFPNYSSELNVNALLLGDSALYLCATTRGPSNTDTQYFGPGTRLTVL.

This sequence joins TRBV6-5 and TRBJ1-5; 7 bases are a match to TRBD1. With V trimmed by 6 bases and J by 6 bases, 5 bases remained unmatched. This CDR3 spans 13 amino acids. The germline gives CDR1 MNHEY, CDR2 SVGAGI. DNA of the CDR3: TGTGCCAGCAGACGACAGGGCGGTCAGCCCCAGCATTTT. It codes for CASRRQGGQPQHF.

V usage is TRBV5-6 and J usage is TRBJ1-3, with a possible D match to TRBD1 (6 bases). The V gene lost 4 bases and the J gene lost 4 bases, with 12 bases spanning the gap. CDR1 is SGHDT and CDR2 is YYEEEE in the germline V gene. The CDR3 has 14 residues. The CDR3 reads CASSQGTPGNTIYF. DNA of the CDR3: TGTGCCAGCAGCCAAGGGACACCCGGAAACACCATATATTTT.

This clone was seen a single time. The chain links TRBV2 to TRBJ1-5; 9 bases map to TRBD1. CDR3 length equals 18 residues. Germline-derived CDR1 and CDR2 are SNHLY and FYNNEI. J was trimmed by 0 bases and V by 5 bases; bases with no gene match: 11. CDR3 sequence (DNA): TGTGCCAGCAGTCGTCGACAGGGGGACCTGTATAGCAATCAGCCCCAGCATTTT. Its protein is CASSRRQGDLYSNQPQHF.

V and J are TRBV11-2 and TRBJ1-2; 7 positions agree with TRBD1. CDR3 length equals 16 residues. CDR1 SGHAT and CDR2 FQNNGV come from the germline V gene. The V gene end was trimmed by 2 bases and the J gene end by 5 bases; junction bases not matched to a gene: 11. CDR3 sequence: CASSLSLARGPYGYTF. The CDR3 region has the DNA TGTGCCAGCAGCTTAAGTTTGGCGAGGGGGCCATATGGCTACACCTTC.

V usage is TRBV10-3 and J usage is TRBJ2-7, with TRBD1 matching over 7 bases. CDR1 is ENHRY, CDR2 SYGVKD, per germline. V lost 6 bases and J lost 0; bases outside the gene matches: 8. The CDR3 is made up of 15 amino acids. The chain's CDR3 is CAIRRSGQSSYEQYF. The CDR3 nucleotides read TGTGCCATCAGGCGATCGGGACAGAGCTCCTACGAGCAGTACTTC.

The rearrangement joins TRBV5-1 to TRBJ2-1, with 9 nucleotides matching TRBD1. Germline CDR1 is SGHRS and CDR2 is YFSETQ. The CDR3 totals 13 residues. Trimming cost V 4 bases and J 9 bases; bases outside gene matches: 5. The DNA of the CDR3 is TGCGCCAGCAGCGGGACGACAGGGGGTGAGCAGTTCTTC. It specifies CASSGTTGGEQFF.

This chain links TRBV2 with TRBJ1-1, with a possible D match to TRBD1 (6 bases). V was pared by 7 bases and J by 7 bases, with 10 bases between. Germline V gives CDR1 SNHLY, CDR2 FYNNEI. The CDR3 is made up of 11 amino acids. CDR3 bases: TGTGCCAGCACCAGGACAGATGAAGCTTTCTTT. It translates to CASTRTDEAFF.

V gene TRBV7-9 combines with J gene TRBJ1-2, with a possible D match to TRBD1 (6 bases). The CDR3 is made up of 14 amino acids. CDR1 is SEHNR and CDR2 is FQNEAQ in the germline V gene (reference sequence). V was trimmed by 5 bases and J by 2 bases, leaving 12 bases between them. CDR3 DNA: TGTGCCAGCAGCCCAGGACAGTTAAACTATGGCTACACCTTC. This codes for CASSPGQLNYGYTF.

The J gene is TRBJ2-7, the V gene TRBV4-2; 9 bases fit TRBD2. Germline values: CDR1 LGHNA, CDR2 YNFKEQ. CDR3 length equals 16 residues. Losses at the gene ends were 4 bases for V and 1 base for J; bases not matched to a gene: 8. CDR3 loop: CASSRASSGDSYEQYF. The CDR3 DNA reads TGTGCCAGCAGCCGGGCCTCTAGCGGGGATTCCTACGAGCAGTACTTC.

The chain uses TRBV5-6 and TRBJ2-7; perhaps TRBD1 as D (5 bases). The germline gives CDR1 SGHDT, CDR2 YYEEEE. This CDR3 is 14 amino acids long. V dropped 1 base and J dropped 4 bases, with 12 bases sitting between them. The CDR3 region is CASSLSVRAYEQYF. The CDR3, as DNA: TGTGCCAGCAGCTTGTCAGTCAGGGCGTACGAGCAGTACTTC.

The chain links TRBV6-6 to TRBJ1-2, with TRBD1 identical over 9 bases. Germline assignment: CDR1 MNHNY and CDR2 SVGAGI (reference sequence). CDR3 length equals 16 residues. Unmatched junction bases numbered 9, after V lost 4 bases and J lost 3 bases. Here the CDR3 reads CASSLPPGQGDYGYTF. The DNA for the CDR3 is TGTGCCAGCAGTTTGCCCCCGGGACAGGGAGACTATGGCTACACCTTC.

This clone showed up just once. The chain couples TRBV11-3 to TRBJ2-2, with a possible D match to TRBD1 (5 bases). The germline V and J ends were trimmed by 4 bases and 1 base, with 19 bases remaining between them. Per germline, CDR1 SGHNT and CDR2 YENEEA. CDR3 length: 18 amino acids. CDR3 sequence (DNA): TGTGCCAGCAGCTCAACCCCACAGGCCACTATGAACACCGGGGAGCTGTTTTTT. It is translated as CASSSTPQATMNTGELFF.

This clone was recorded a few times. J is TRBJ1-3 and V is TRBV5-4; TRBD1 aligns across 7 bases. The CDR3 spans 12 residues. The germline V gene encodes CDR1 SGHNT and CDR2 YYREEE (reference sequence). The trim removed 0 bases at V and 11 bases at J, leaving 2 bases unmatched. The CDR3 loop is CASSLDRGPIYF. CDR3 nucleotides: TGTGCCAGCAGCTTGGACAGGGGCCCCATATATTTT.

The chain couples TRBV5-6 to TRBJ2-7; the D gene is possibly TRBD2 (7 bases). There are 16 residues in the CDR3. The V end lost 4 bases, the J end lost 0 bases, and 17 bases lay between the germline ends. Germline lookup yields CDR1 SGHDT and CDR2 YYEEEE. The CDR3 loop is CASSPRGGVSSYEQYF. CDR3 DNA sequence: TGTGCCAGCAGCCCCCGAGGGGGGGTTTCCTCCTACGAGCAGTACTTC.

The chain is built from TRBV29-1 and TRBJ2-5, with 7 bases matching TRBD2. Gene TRBJ2-7 matches the end of the DNA better, so the J call may be wrong. CDR3 length equals 12 residues. Germline assignment: CDR1 SQVTM and CDR2 ANQGSEA. DNA for the CDR3: TGCAGCGTTGAGACTAGCAGCTACGAGCAGTACTTC. It yields the protein CSVETSSYEQYF.

The chain recombines TRBV5-4 with TRBJ1-1; TRBD1 aligns across 9 bases. The CDR3 has 14 residues. Germline trimming cut 3 bases from V and 4 bases from J; bases unmatched to any gene: 4. Germline-derived CDR1 and CDR2 are SGHNT and YYREEE (reference sequence). The CDR3 sequence: CASSWDRVSTEAFF. CDR3 DNA sequence: TGTGCCAGCAGCTGGGACAGGGTGAGCACTGAAGCTTTCTTT.

The chain couples TRBV19 to TRBJ2-2, with D hard to call. V shed 1 base and J shed 3 bases, with 9 bases lying between them. CDR1 and CDR2 from the germline V gene are LNHDA and SQIVND (reference sequence). The CDR3 spans 15 residues. This CDR3 is CASSIGARYTGELFF. As DNA, the CDR3 is TGTGCCAGTAGTATAGGGGCCCGTTACACCGGGGAGCTGTTTTTT.

The rearrangement links TRBV19 to TRBJ1-2; the D is unclear. Germline loops: CDR1 LNHDA, CDR2 SQIVND (reference sequence). Deletions cut 5 bases from V and 6 bases from J, with 16 bases between. This CDR3 spans 14 amino acids. CDR3 in amino acids: CASSSVGRTHGYTF. The DNA for the CDR3 is TGTGCCAGTAGTTCGGTTGGGAGAACTCATGGCTACACCTTC.

This clone was seen once. The J gene is TRBJ1-1, the V gene TRBV7-9, with TRBD1 identical over 11 bases. The CDR3 is 16 residues long. Germline V gives CDR1 SEHNR, CDR2 FQNEAQ (reference sequence). J lost 2 bases, V lost 2 bases, and 4 bases had no gene match. This CDR3 reads CASSLSGQGVNTEAFF. For the CDR3, the DNA is TGTGCCAGCAGCTTATCGGGACAGGGGGTTAACACTGAAGCTTTCTTT.

The J gene is TRBJ1-1, the V gene TRBV4-2, with unresolved D. CDR1 and CDR2 (germline): LGHNA, YNFKEQ. V was pared by 0 bases and J by 11 bases, with 19 bases between. The CDR3 extends over 15 amino acids. CDR3 in DNA: TGTGCCAGCAGCCAAGATATTAAGTCGAGGGCCATGGCTTTCTTT. The encoded protein is CASSQDIKSRAMAFF.